The next 21 T cell receptor beta chains were all read from a single sample in a study of Ad26.COV2.S vaccination and SARS-CoV-2 variants. Profiling relied on immunoSEQ multiplex PCR, and the TCRdb table lists in-frame clones only, not all of them. In the table there are approximately 240,000 clones, approximately 90% of which are singletons. As for treatment: 19 received Ad26.COV2.S at low or high dose, single or two shots; 5 received placebo; per-sample allocation not given. Sampling was done on day 63 after the first vaccine or placebo injection. This sample comprised peripheral blood, obtained in a trial of Ad26.COV2.S vaccine versus placebo. The receptors derive from a person between 18 and 60 years old who received the Ad26.COV2.S COVID-19 vaccine or a placebo.

This sequence joins TRBV5-1 and TRBJ2-1; D not certain. V dropped 0 bases and J dropped 8 bases, with 12 bases sitting between them. From germline, CDR1 is SGHRS and CDR2 YFSETQ. The length of the CDR3 is 14 residues. The CDR3 sequence is CASSLASVPDEQFF. CDR3 DNA sequence: TGCGCCAGCAGCTTGGCCTCGGTTCCCGATGAGCAGTTCTTC. The entire variable domain, with the rest obtained from reference TRBV5-1 and TRBJ2-1, is as follows: KAGVTQTPRYLIKTRGQQVTLSCSPISGHRSVSWYQQTPGQGLQFLFEYFSETQRNKGNFPGRFSGRQFSNSRSEMNVSTLELGDSALYLCASSLASVPDEQFFGPGTRLTVL.

The V and J genes are TRBV3-1 (or the pseudogene TRBV3-2) and TRBJ2-1, with D uncertain. The germline gives CDR1 LGHDT, CDR2 YNNKEL (reference sequence). The CDR3 is 15 amino acids. V gave up 8 bases and J gave up 6 bases, with 20 bases separating them. The CDR3 region is CASLPYEVGCNEQFF. The CDR3 DNA sequence: TGTGCCAGCCTGCCATATGAAGTCGGGTGCAATGAGCAGTTCTTC.

The CDR3 bases are TGTGCCAGCAGCCGGGGGCTCGATACGCAGTATTTT. This sequence encodes CASSRGLDTQYF. The chain carries TRBV3-1 (or the pseudogene TRBV3-2) and TRBJ2-3; the D gene is possibly TRBD1 (6 bases). Germline CDR1 reads LGHDT; CDR2 reads YNNKEL (reference sequence). This CDR3 has 12 amino acids. V was clipped by 4 bases and J by 6 bases, with 8 bases between them.

V gene TRBV9 combines with J gene TRBJ2-7; 9 bases are a match to TRBD1. Germline trimming cut 3 bases from V and 2 bases from J; bases unmatched to any gene: 12. The CDR3 is made up of 17 amino acids. In germline, CDR1 is SGDLS, CDR2 YYNGEE. The CDR3 nucleotides are TGTGCCAGCAGCGCCCACACCTCGGGACAGGGTGCCTACGAGCAGTACTTC. The encoded protein is CASSAHTSGQGAYEQYF.

In DNA form, the CDR3 reads TGTGCCAGTAGTATTTTCGCCGGGGCAGGCGGTAGCAATCAGCCCCAGCATTTT. Its translation is CASSIFAGAGGSNQPQHF. The gene calls are TRBV19 and TRBJ1-5, with D perhaps matching TRBD1 (5 bases). The length of the CDR3 is 18 residues. Germline CDR1 and CDR2: LNHDA and SQIVND (reference sequence). Trimming cost V 3 bases and J 0 bases, with 18 bases left between them.

This chain uses TRBV5-5 with TRBJ1-1, with no clear D. The CDR3 loop spans 14 amino acids. The germline V gene has CDR1 SGHKS and CDR2 YYEKEE (reference sequence). V shed 4 bases and J shed 2 bases, with 12 bases lying between them. CDR3 loop: CASSPQERNTEAFF. CDR3 bases: TGTGCCAGCAGCCCGCAGGAGAGAAACACTGAAGCTTTCTTT. The full variable domain, completed using reference TRBV5-5 and TRBJ1-1, is DAGVTQSPTHLIKTRGQQVTLRCSPISGHKSVSWYQQVLGQGPQFIFQYYEKEERGRGNFPDRFSARQFPNYSSELNVNALLLGDSALYLCASSPQERNTEAFFGQGTRLTVV.

The CDR3 nucleotides read TGTGCCAGCAGTTTACGAGGGAGGGCCCAGTACTTC. Amino acids: CASSLRGRAQYF. The gene calls are TRBV28 and TRBJ2-5; 7 bases line up with TRBD2. Germline V gene sequence: CDR1 MDHEN, CDR2 SYDVKM. J lost 9 bases, V lost 2 bases, and 3 bases had no gene match. The CDR3 loop spans 12 amino acids.

Written as DNA, the CDR3 is TGTGCCAGCAGTTACGACAATTACAATGAGCAGTTCTTC. Amino acid sequence: CASSYDNYNEQFF. The rearrangement uses TRBV6-2 or TRBV6-3 and TRBJ2-1; no definite D call. CDR3 length: 13 residues. Trimming removed 2 bases at V and 4 bases at J, with 6 bases between. The V gene's germline CDR1 is MNHEY and CDR2 SVGEGT.

CDR3 region: CASSLSGQGAVKTQYF. Written as DNA, the CDR3 is TGCGCCAGCAGCCTGTCCGGACAGGGGGCGGTGAAGACCCAGTACTTC. This chain uses TRBV4-1 with TRBJ2-5, with 11 nucleotides matching TRBD1. The V gene's germline CDR1 is MGHRA and CDR2 YSYEKL. V shed 4 bases, J shed 6 bases, and the junction held 10 bases outside the gene matches. The CDR3 has 16 amino acids.

V and J are TRBV12-3 or TRBV12-4 and TRBJ2-7; D may be TRBD1 (5 bases). Deletions cut 10 bases from V and 0 bases from J, with 13 bases between. The CDR3 runs to 13 residues. CDR3 sequence reads: CATSNRNSYEQYF. The CDR3 DNA reads as TGTGCCACCTCTAACAGGAACTCCTACGAGCAGTACTTC.

The V and J genes are TRBV25-1 and TRBJ1-1; no reliable D call. This CDR3 region has 14 residues. With 1 base removed from V and 1 base from J, the gap between germline ends came to 7 bases. Germline loops: CDR1 MGHDK, CDR2 SYGVNS. Here the CDR3 reads CASSEFSSNTEAFF. The CDR3 nucleotides read TGTGCCAGCAGTGAATTTTCATCGAACACTGAAGCTTTCTTT.

The chain couples TRBV6-5 to TRBJ1-1, with 8 bases matching TRBD1. The V gene's germline CDR1 is MNHEY and CDR2 SVGAGI. This CDR3 is 14 amino acids long. With V trimmed by 6 bases and J by 1 base, 4 bases remained unmatched. The CDR3 region is CASRKTGANTEAFF. The CDR3 DNA sequence: TGTGCCAGCAGAAAGACAGGGGCGAACACTGAAGCTTTCTTT.

J is TRBJ1-4 and V is TRBV27, with D possibly TRBD1 on 6 matching bases. From germline, CDR1 is MNHEY and CDR2 SMNVEV (reference sequence). The germline V and J ends were trimmed by 0 bases and 7 bases, with 18 bases remaining between them. The CDR3 extends over 17 amino acids. In DNA, the CDR3 is TGTGCCAGCAGTTTATCAGGGTGGGGGGCTGCTGGTGAAAAACTGTTTTTT. As protein: CASSLSGWGAAGEKLFF.

The gene calls are TRBV5-1 and TRBJ2-7; no reliable D call. Germline V gene sequence: CDR1 SGHRS, CDR2 YFSETQ. The CDR3 extends over 13 amino acids. The V end was cut by 4 bases, the J end by 0 bases, with 8 bases between. The DNA of the CDR3 is TGCGCCAGCAGCCCAGAGGTCTCCTACGAGCAGTACTTC. Residues: CASSPEVSYEQYF. The full variable domain, rest sourced from reference TRBV5-1 and TRBJ2-7, is KAGVTQTPRYLIKTRGQQVTLSCSPISGHRSVSWYQQTPGQGLQFLFEYFSETQRNKGNFPGRFSGRQFSNSRSEMNVSTLELGDSALYLCASSPEVSYEQYFGPGTRLTVT.

The rearrangement links TRBV3-1 (or the pseudogene TRBV3-2) to TRBJ1-3, with a weak D call TRBD1 (5 bases). CDR3 length: 14 amino acids. Germline-derived CDR1 and CDR2 are LGHDT and YNNKEL (reference sequence). V was cut by 3 bases and J by 3 bases, with 9 bases left in between. CDR3: CASSQGLGGNTIYF. In DNA form, the CDR3 reads TGTGCCAGCAGCCAGGGGCTGGGTGGAAACACCATATATTTT.

This chain links TRBV5-1 with TRBJ2-1, with 8 positions matching TRBD1. Trimming cost V 1 base and J 0 bases; bases outside gene matches: 9. The CDR3 totals 18 residues. Germline values: CDR1 SGHRS, CDR2 YFSETQ. The chain's CDR3 is CASSLRTGRAVSYNEQFF. The CDR3, as DNA: TGCGCCAGCAGCTTGAGGACAGGGCGGGCAGTCTCCTACAATGAGCAGTTCTTC.

This chain connects TRBV6-6 to TRBJ1-4; 8 bases match TRBD1. Germline CDR1 and CDR2: MNHNY and SVGAGI (reference sequence). The CDR3 totals 15 residues. Trimming at V came to 6 bases and at J to 6 bases, leaving 9 bases not matched to a gene. CDR3 loop: CASRFRGPSDEKLFF. DNA of the CDR3: TGTGCCAGCAGGTTCAGGGGGCCTTCCGATGAAAAACTGTTTTTT.

This chain links TRBV28 with TRBJ1-1; no reliable D call. Trimming left V 6 bases short and J 6 bases short, with 8 bases between. Per the germline V gene, CDR1 is MDHEN and CDR2 is SYDVKM. The CDR3 is made up of 11 amino acids. CDR3 sequence reads: CASRELAEAFF. CDR3 nucleotides: TGTGCCAGCAGGGAGTTGGCTGAAGCTTTCTTT.

The rearrangement joins TRBV5-6 to TRBJ2-7; D call uncertain. Germline CDR1 reads SGHDT; CDR2 reads YYEEEE. There are 13 residues in the CDR3. V lost 4 bases and J lost 2, with 10 bases in between. Here the CDR3 reads CASSIVSTYEQYF. Written as DNA, the CDR3 is TGTGCCAGCAGCATAGTGTCCACCTACGAGCAGTACTTC.

This sequence joins TRBV5-1 and TRBJ1-2; D is perhaps TRBD1 (5 bases). Trimming removed 7 bases at V and 4 bases at J, with 17 bases between. The CDR3 contains 14 residues. CDR1 is SGHRS and CDR2 is YFSETQ in the germline V gene. DNA for the CDR3: TGCGCCAGCTGCAAGACAGCTTCGGCCTATGGCTACACCTTC. Amino acids: CASCKTASAYGYTF.

This clone came up once. CDR3 region: CASSKCNGGLPYEQYF. The CDR3 nucleotides read TGTGCCAGCAGCAAATGCAACGGGGGCCTCCCCTACGAGCAGTACTTC. This chain links TRBV21-1 with TRBJ2-7. TRBV21-1 is noted as a pseudogene. The CDR3 is made up of 16 amino acids.